What follows are 17 T cell receptor beta chains derived from one specimen sequenced in a study of blood T cell repertoires in COVID-19. Repertoires were generated with immunoSEQ multiplex PCR, while TCRdb's copy carries only in-frame clones and drops some. Of approximately 160,000 clones in the sample, roughly 73% were seen once. The material sequenced was peripheral blood. All receptors come from a man aged 65 to 79 with acute or convalescent COVID-19.

The J gene is TRBJ2-5, the V gene TRBV21-1; the table assigns TRBD1, which was not confirmed against the DNA. TRBV21-1 is classified as a pseudogene. CDR3 length: 15 residues. The CDR3 reads CAIKPTQGVQETQYF. The CDR3 nucleotides read TGTGCCATTAAACCCACCCAGGGTGTCCAAGAGACCCAGTACTTC.

This clone was observed at least ten times. The chain recombines TRBV28 with TRBJ2-2, with a weak D call TRBD2 (6 bases). CDR3 length: 16 residues. V dropped 5 bases and J dropped 7 bases, with 20 bases sitting between them. Germline V gene data show CDR1 as MDHEN and CDR2 as SYDVKM. The CDR3 bases are TGTGCCAGCAGTGCCAGACTAGAAATGGATTTCGGGGAGCTGTTTTTT. It yields the protein CASSARLEMDFGELFF.

The V and J genes are TRBV11-3 and TRBJ2-7; 10 bases are shared with TRBD1. The CDR3 is made up of 16 amino acids. The germline CDR1 and CDR2 sequences are SGHNT and YENEEA. With 4 bases clipped from V and 2 bases from J, the junction kept 8 bases outside the gene matches. The CDR3 sequence is CASSSRTGGKAYEQYF. CDR3 nucleotides: TGTGCCAGCAGCTCTCGGACAGGGGGAAAGGCCTACGAGCAGTACTTC.

The rearrangement links TRBV11-2 to TRBJ2-6; 7 bases are shared with TRBD2. Trimming removed 10 bases from V and 0 bases from J; junction bases left unmatched: 12. The CDR3 is 17 amino acids. Germline CDR1 and CDR2: SGHAT and FQNNGV. The CDR3 reads CAILSREGPSGANVLTF. The CDR3 DNA is TGTGCCATCCTGAGCAGGGAGGGCCCCTCTGGGGCCAACGTCCTGACTTTC.

This clone was found a few times. As DNA, the CDR3 is TGTGCCAGTGGGACAAATGAAAAACTGTTTTTT. This gives the protein CASGTNEKLFF. The V call is TRBV2, the J call TRBJ1-4; the D gene is possibly TRBD1 (6 bases). CDR3 size: 11 residues. The V end lost 9 bases, the J end lost 5 bases, and 7 bases lay between the germline ends. The germline V gene encodes CDR1 SNHLY and CDR2 FYNNEI.

The chain employs TRBV5-1 and TRBJ2-7, with D unclear. V lost 4 bases and J lost 4, with 12 bases in between. CDR1 is SGHRS and CDR2 is YFSETQ in the germline V gene. This CDR3 is built from 13 residues. The CDR3 bases are TGCGCCAGCAGCGTGGACCAACTGTACGAGCAGTACTTC. This gives the protein CASSVDQLYEQYF.

The chain joins TRBV5-1 to TRBJ2-7, with 8 positions matching TRBD1. This CDR3 is 13 amino acids long. Germline CDR1 and CDR2: SGHRS and YFSETQ. V shed 2 bases, J shed 6 bases, and the junction held 4 bases outside the gene matches. CDR3 sequence reads: CASSFAGGIEQYF. CDR3 DNA: TGCGCCAGCAGCTTCGCAGGGGGCATCGAGCAGTACTTC.

This clone has more than one count but fewer than ten. V is TRBV19 and J is TRBJ2-2; 7 nucleotides agree with TRBD2. Germline loops: CDR1 LNHDA, CDR2 SQIVND (reference sequence). CDR3 length: 15 residues. J was trimmed by 6 bases and V by 4 bases; bases with no gene match: 8. The CDR3 spells CASSRGAGRAGELFF. CDR3 nucleotides: TGTGCCAGTAGTAGAGGAGCGGGACGGGCCGGGGAGCTGTTTTTT. The entire variable domain, with the rest obtained from reference TRBV19 and TRBJ2-2, is as follows: DGGITQSPKYLFRKEGQNVTLSCEQNLNHDAMYWYRQDPGQGLRLIYYSQIVNDFQKGDIAEGYSVSREKKESFPLTVTSAQKNPTAFYLCASSRGAGRAGELFFGEGSRLTVL.

This chain uses TRBV9 with TRBJ1-1; maybe TRBD1 (6 bases). CDR3 length: 14 residues. Per the germline V gene, CDR1 is SGDLS and CDR2 is YYNGEE. The V and J ends lost 3 bases and 6 bases respectively, with 15 bases between them. The CDR3 spells CASSAISQGAEAFF. Written as DNA, the CDR3 is TGTGCCAGCAGCGCAATCTCACAGGGCGCTGAAGCTTTCTTT.

The chain recombines TRBV25-1 with TRBJ2-7, with 8 bases lining up with TRBD2. Germline CDR1 and CDR2: MGHDK and SYGVNS. J gave up 1 base and V 2 bases, and 7 bases lay outside the gene matches. The CDR3 covers 16 residues. CDR3: CASSEREGGNSYEQYF. The CDR3 nucleotides read TGTGCCAGCAGTGAACGGGAGGGGGGGAATTCCTACGAGCAGTACTTC.

This clone was picked up one time. The J gene is TRBJ2-3, the V gene TRBV6-5; TRBD2 aligns across 7 bases. CDR1 and CDR2 from the germline V gene are MNHEY and SVGAGI. Germline trimming cut 0 bases from V and 8 bases from J; bases unmatched to any gene: 11. The CDR3 totals 16 residues. CDR3 sequence: CASSYSRSSGAATQYF. CDR3 nucleotide sequence: TGTGCCAGCAGTTACTCGAGATCTAGCGGAGCCGCTACGCAGTATTTT.

The J gene is TRBJ1-1, the V gene TRBV10-3, with 8 bases fitting TRBD1. Germline loops: CDR1 ENHRY, CDR2 SYGVKD. The CDR3 is made up of 14 amino acids. J was trimmed by 1 base and V by 6 bases; bases with no gene match: 4. CDR3 DNA: TGTGCCATCAGCGACAGGGGCGGGAACACTGAAGCTTTCTTT. Its translation is CAISDRGGNTEAFF.

The V call is TRBV7-9, the J call TRBJ1-5; 7 bases agree with TRBD1. The CDR3 has 14 amino acids. Germline loops: CDR1 SEHNR, CDR2 FQNEAQ (reference sequence). J gave up 7 bases and V 1 base, and 4 bases lay outside the gene matches. CDR3 sequence: CASSLGQGSQPQHF. In nucleotides, the CDR3 is TGTGCCAGCAGCTTAGGACAGGGCTCACAGCCCCAGCATTTT.

This chain joins TRBV24-1 and TRBJ1-5; D may be TRBD1 (6 bases). Germline-derived CDR1 and CDR2 are KGHDR and SFDVKD. V dropped 10 bases and J dropped 0 bases, with 9 bases sitting between them. The CDR3 runs 13 residues. The chain's CDR3 is CATGHYSNQPQHF. For the CDR3, the DNA is TGTGCCACGGGACATTATAGCAATCAGCCCCAGCATTTT.

The chain carries TRBV7-2 and TRBJ1-5; TRBD1 aligns across 8 bases. The junction had 5 bases not matched to a gene; V was cut back by 3 bases and J by 1 base. Per the germline V gene, CDR1 is SGHTA and CDR2 is FQGNSA. CDR3 length: 16 residues. As DNA, the CDR3 is TGTGCCAGCAGCTTCCACACAGGGGGAAGCAATCAGCCCCAGCATTTT. Residues: CASSFHTGGSNQPQHF.

The chain employs TRBV27 and TRBJ2-3; TRBD2 matches 12 bases. The J segment lost 6 bases and the V segment lost 2 bases, leaving 9 bases of the junction unmatched. CDR1 and CDR2 (germline): MNHEY, SMNVEV (reference sequence). This CDR3 comprises 17 residues. The CDR3 DNA follows: TGTGCCAGCAGTTTAAATAGCCTAGCGGGAGGGCCGGATACGCAGTATTTT. This codes for CASSLNSLAGGPDTQYF.

The rearrangement links TRBV5-4 to TRBJ2-5, with TRBD2 matching 10 bases. This CDR3 contains 17 residues. CDR1 and CDR2 from the germline V gene are SGHNT and YYREEE (reference sequence). V lost 0 bases and J lost 2; bases outside the gene matches: 7. The CDR3 DNA reads TGTGCCAGCAGCTTGGTTTTAGCGGGGGGATTACAAGAGACCCAGTACTTC. Encoded protein: CASSLVLAGGLQETQYF.